The 17 T cell receptor beta chains below were found in one sample sequenced in a study of shared clonotypes between healthy human individuals. Sequencing was performed with immunoSEQ multiplex PCR; in TCRdb, only in-frame clones are kept and a portion is missing. This sample has fewer than 100,000 clones, with roughly 69% found just once. Material: memory CD8+ T cells sorted from blood. The subset here: CD45RO+ cells pooled with CCR7-negative TemRA cells. The receptors originated from a man younger than 45 in good health.

This chain connects TRBV19 to TRBJ1-5; a possible D gene is TRBD1 (5 bases). V gave up 3 bases and J gave up 4 bases, with 10 bases separating them. The germline V gene encodes CDR1 LNHDA and CDR2 SQIVND (reference sequence). The CDR3 loop spans 14 amino acids. The CDR3 region has the DNA TGTGCCAGTAGTATGGGCCAGGGTAATCAGCCCCAGCATTTT. This encodes CASSMGQGNQPQHF.

This chain joins TRBV28 and TRBJ2-2; D not certain. There are 12 residues in the CDR3. Trimming cost V 3 bases and J 9 bases, with 8 bases left between them. Germline V lookup: CDR1 MDHEN, CDR2 SYDVKM. This chain's CDR3 is CASSLRYRELFF. The CDR3 DNA is TGTGCCAGCAGTTTGCGTTACAGGGAGCTGTTTTTT.

With regard to this clone: Other DNA sequences in the sample encode the same CDR3. V gene TRBV9 combines with J gene TRBJ2-2; possibly TRBD2 for D (6 bases). CDR3 size: 13 residues. CDR1 and CDR2 (germline): SGDLS, YYNGEE. V dropped 0 bases and J dropped 8 bases, with 8 bases sitting between them. The chain's CDR3 is CASSVGEEGELFF. CDR3 in DNA: TGTGCCAGCAGCGTAGGGGAGGAAGGGGAGCTGTTTTTT.

The table lists this clone with a few counts. The V and J genes are TRBV14 and TRBJ2-1; 10 bases match TRBD2. CDR3 length equals 16 residues. Germline CDR1 and CDR2: SGHDN and FVKESK. V shed 3 bases and J 3 bases; nucleotides not matched to a gene: 5. CDR3 sequence: CASSHRTSGLYNEQFF. The CDR3 nucleotides are TGTGCCAGCAGCCACAGGACTAGCGGCCTCTACAATGAGCAGTTCTTC. Filled out from reference TRBV14 and TRBJ2-1, the complete variable domain reads EAGVTQFPSHSVIEKGQTVTLRCDPISGHDNLYWYRRVMGKEIKFLLHFVKESKQDESGMPNNRFLAERTGGTYSTLKVQPAELEDSGVYFCASSHRTSGLYNEQFFGPGTRLTVL.

The gene calls are TRBV29-1 and TRBJ2-3; 9 nucleotides line up with TRBD1. The CDR3 loop spans 13 amino acids. J was trimmed by 4 bases and V by 7 bases; bases with no gene match: 6. Germline V gene data show CDR1 as SQVTM and CDR2 as ANQGSEA. The DNA of the CDR3 is TGCAGCGACGACAGGGGGTTGCCAGATACGCAGTATTTT. Amino acid sequence: CSDDRGLPDTQYF.

This clone came up a few times. The V call is TRBV28, the J call TRBJ2-7; 9 bases agree with TRBD2. Trimming took 2 bases from V and 0 from J; bases not matched to a gene: 5. The CDR3 is 16 residues long. Per germline, CDR1 MDHEN and CDR2 SYDVKM. Here the CDR3 DNA reads TGTGCCAGCAGTTTAGGTCTAGCGGGACCCTCCTACGAGCAGTACTTC. Translating it yields CASSLGLAGPSYEQYF.

The V and J genes are TRBV5-1 and TRBJ2-2, with D possibly being TRBD1 (6 bases). The CDR3 is made up of 16 amino acids. Germline V gene sequence: CDR1 SGHRS, CDR2 YFSETQ. The germline V and J ends were trimmed by 4 bases and 9 bases, with 22 bases remaining between them. CDR3 bases: TGCGCCAGCAGCATTACCGGGACACGCATTACCCGGGAGCTGTTTTTT. Its protein product is CASSITGTRITRELFF.

The J gene is TRBJ2-3, the V gene TRBV6-5, with TRBD2 as a possible D gene (6 bases). The germline V gene encodes CDR1 MNHEY and CDR2 SVGAGI. The CDR3 runs 15 residues. V lost 7 bases and J lost 3, with 17 bases in between. In DNA, the CDR3 is TGTGCCAGCACACCCGGGGGTAGTTGGACAGATACGCAGTATTTT. Its protein product is CASTPGGSWTDTQYF.

The genes are TRBV7-8 and TRBJ2-7; D is undetermined. This CDR3 has 14 residues. Germline CDR1 SGHVS, CDR2 FQNEAQ. V shed 1 base and J shed 3 bases, with 10 bases lying between them. CDR3 DNA: TGTGCCAGCAGCTTAGAAGGACGGTTCTACGAGCAGTACTTC. Translation: CASSLEGRFYEQYF.

The chain carries TRBV6-1 and TRBJ2-7; D might be TRBD1 (6 bases). The CDR3 is made up of 13 amino acids. In germline, CDR1 is MNHNS, CDR2 SASEGT. V lost 2 bases and J 6 bases, leaving 11 bases between the germline ends. CDR3: CASSEQGSAEQYF. The CDR3 nucleotides are TGTGCCAGCAGTGAACAGGGGTCGGCCGAGCAGTACTTC.

This clone was detected once. The DNA for the CDR3 is TGTGCCAGCAGCTTAGACATCCAGGGGTCCCGGTTTATTGGAGACTATGGCTACACCTTC. This sequence encodes CASSLDIQGSRFIGDYGYTF. V is TRBV11-2 and J is TRBJ1-2, with D possibly matching TRBD1 (6 bases). This CDR3 is 20 amino acids long. CDR1 and CDR2 from the germline V gene are SGHAT and FQNNGV. V lost 0 bases to trimming and J lost 3 bases, with 26 bases between them.

This chain uses TRBV5-1 with TRBJ1-2; 7 bases align to TRBD1. The CDR3 extends over 14 amino acids. Germline V gene sequence: CDR1 SGHRS, CDR2 YFSETQ. J gave up 4 bases and V 5 bases, and 8 bases lay outside the gene matches. This CDR3 is CASRGPGQIYGYTF. The CDR3 bases are TGCGCCAGCAGAGGGCCGGGACAGATCTATGGCTACACCTTC.

The chain employs TRBV10-2 and TRBJ2-5; D uncertain. Germline CDR1 and CDR2: WSHSY and SAAADI. The V gene lost 8 bases and the J gene lost 2 bases, with 3 bases spanning the gap. CDR3 size: 10 residues. The CDR3 region is CASRQETQYF. CDR3 bases: TGCGCCAGCCGACAAGAGACCCAGTACTTC.

In the case of this clone: The same CDR3 arises from other DNA sequences in this sample as well. V gene TRBV28 combines with J gene TRBJ2-7; D possibly corresponds to TRBD2 (5 bases). This CDR3 is built from 11 residues. V lost 4 bases to trimming and J lost 4 bases, with 5 bases between them. Per the germline V gene, CDR1 is MDHEN and CDR2 is SYDVKM. The CDR3 DNA reads TGTGCCAGCAGTTGGACTTACGAGCAGTACTTC. This translates into CASSWTYEQYF. Together with reference TRBV28 and TRBJ2-7, the CDR3 gives the full variable domain: DVKVTQSSRYLVKRTGEKVFLECVQDMDHENMFWYRQDPGLGLRLIYFSYDVKMKEKGDIPEGYSVSREKKERFSLILESASTNQTSMYLCASSWTYEQYFGPGTRLTVT.

This clone was seen a handful of times. The chain joins TRBV6-1 to TRBJ2-7; 9 bases fit TRBD2. Looked up from germline, CDR1 is MNHNS and CDR2 is SASEGT. The CDR3 contains 15 residues. Trimming removed 3 bases from V and 1 base from J; junction bases left unmatched: 4. CDR3 coding DNA: TGTGCCAGCAGTGACCGGGCGGGAGGGTCCTACGAGCAGTACTTC. Protein: CASSDRAGGSYEQYF.

Here the CDR3 DNA reads TGTGCCAGCAGTTCGGACAGGGACAAGGGTTATTTGGACGAGCAGTACTTC. Translated: CASSSDRDKGYLDEQYF. The chain carries TRBV2 and TRBJ2-7; 8 nucleotides line up with TRBD1. Trimming cost V 5 bases and J 5 bases; bases outside gene matches: 17. The germline V gene encodes CDR1 SNHLY and CDR2 FYNNEI. The CDR3 is made up of 17 amino acids.

In its sample, this clone was seen once. The genes are TRBV4-2 and TRBJ2-3; D might be TRBD2 (6 bases). CDR3 length equals 15 residues. Germline CDR1 is LGHNA and CDR2 is YNFKEQ. The germline V and J ends were trimmed by 4 bases and 1 base, with 12 bases remaining between them. This CDR3 reads CASSPTGVRTDTQYF. The CDR3 region has the DNA TGTGCCAGCAGCCCCACGGGAGTACGCACAGATACGCAGTATTTT.